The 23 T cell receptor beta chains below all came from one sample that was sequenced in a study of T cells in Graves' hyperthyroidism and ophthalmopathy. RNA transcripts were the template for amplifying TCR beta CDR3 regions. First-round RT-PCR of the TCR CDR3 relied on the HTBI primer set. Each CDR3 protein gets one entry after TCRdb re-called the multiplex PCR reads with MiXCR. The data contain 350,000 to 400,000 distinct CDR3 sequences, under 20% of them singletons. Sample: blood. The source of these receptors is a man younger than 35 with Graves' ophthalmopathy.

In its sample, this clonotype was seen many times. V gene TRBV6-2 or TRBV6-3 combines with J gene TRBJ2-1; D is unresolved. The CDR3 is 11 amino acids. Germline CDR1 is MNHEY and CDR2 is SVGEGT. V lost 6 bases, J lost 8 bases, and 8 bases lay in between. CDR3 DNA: TGTGCCAGCAGGCTAGGTCATGAGCAGTTCTTC. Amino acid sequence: CASRLGHEQFF.

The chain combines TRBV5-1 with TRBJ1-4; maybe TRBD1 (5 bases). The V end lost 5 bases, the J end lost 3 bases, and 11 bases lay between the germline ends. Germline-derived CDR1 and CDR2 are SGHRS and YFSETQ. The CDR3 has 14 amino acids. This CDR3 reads CASRVGDSNEKLFF. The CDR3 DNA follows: TGCGCCAGCAGAGTGGGGGATTCTAATGAAAAACTGTTTTTT.

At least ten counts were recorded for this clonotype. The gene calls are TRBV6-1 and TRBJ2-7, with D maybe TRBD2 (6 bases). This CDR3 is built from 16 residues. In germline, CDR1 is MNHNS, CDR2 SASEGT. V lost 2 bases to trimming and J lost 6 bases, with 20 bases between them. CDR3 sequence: CASSERLRGGAPEQYF. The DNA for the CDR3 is TGTGCCAGCAGTGAAAGGTTGAGGGGAGGAGCGCCCGAGCAGTACTTC.

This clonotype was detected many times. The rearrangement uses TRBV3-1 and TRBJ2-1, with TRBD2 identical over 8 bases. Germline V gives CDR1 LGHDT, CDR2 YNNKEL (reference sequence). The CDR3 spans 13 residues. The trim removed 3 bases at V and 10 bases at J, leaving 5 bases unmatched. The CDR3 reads CASSQYGGAEQFF. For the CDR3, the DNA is TGTGCCAGCAGCCAGTACGGGGGGGCGGAGCAGTTCTTC.

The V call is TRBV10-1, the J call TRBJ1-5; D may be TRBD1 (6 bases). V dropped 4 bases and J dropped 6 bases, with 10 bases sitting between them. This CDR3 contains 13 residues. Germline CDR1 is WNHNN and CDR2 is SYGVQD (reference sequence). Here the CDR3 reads CASSGGLGQPQHF. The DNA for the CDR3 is TGCGCCAGCAGTGGGGGGCTCGGTCAGCCCCAGCATTTT.

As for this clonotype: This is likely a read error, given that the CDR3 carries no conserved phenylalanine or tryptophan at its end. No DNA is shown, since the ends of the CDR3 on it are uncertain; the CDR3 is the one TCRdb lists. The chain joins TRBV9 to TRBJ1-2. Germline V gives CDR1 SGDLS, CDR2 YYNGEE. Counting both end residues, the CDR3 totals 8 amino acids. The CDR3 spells CASSPSTL.

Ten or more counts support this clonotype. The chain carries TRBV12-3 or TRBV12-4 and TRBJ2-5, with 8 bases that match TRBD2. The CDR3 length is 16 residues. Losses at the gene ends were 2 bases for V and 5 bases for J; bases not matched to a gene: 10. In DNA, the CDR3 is TGTGCCAGCAGTTTAACGAACGGGGGGGCCGAGGAGACCCAGTACTTC. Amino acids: CASSLTNGGAEETQYF.

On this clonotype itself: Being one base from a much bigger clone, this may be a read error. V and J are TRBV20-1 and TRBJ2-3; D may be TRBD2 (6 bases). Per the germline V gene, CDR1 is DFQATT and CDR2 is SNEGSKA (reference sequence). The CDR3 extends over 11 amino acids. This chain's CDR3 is CCAVLADTQYF. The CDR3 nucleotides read TGCTGTGCTGTGCTAGCGGATACGCAGTATTTT.

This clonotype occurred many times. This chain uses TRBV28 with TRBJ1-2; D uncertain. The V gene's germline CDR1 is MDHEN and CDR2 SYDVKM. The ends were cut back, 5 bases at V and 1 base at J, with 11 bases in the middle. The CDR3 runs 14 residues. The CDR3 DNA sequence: TGTGCCAGCAGTCTAGACAAAATTAACTATGGCTACACCTTC. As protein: CASSLDKINYGYTF.

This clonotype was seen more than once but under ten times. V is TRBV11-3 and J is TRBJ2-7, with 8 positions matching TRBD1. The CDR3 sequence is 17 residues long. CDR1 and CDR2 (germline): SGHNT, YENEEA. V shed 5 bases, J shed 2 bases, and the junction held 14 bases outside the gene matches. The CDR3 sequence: CASSQKGDRRSPYEQYF. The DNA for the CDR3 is TGTGCCAGCAGCCAAAAAGGGGACAGGCGGTCCCCCTACGAGCAGTACTTC.

CDR3 residues: CASSQDFSGQGRNTIYF. The CDR3 DNA sequence: TGCGCCAGCAGCCAAGATTTTTCAGGACAGGGTAGAAACACCATATATTTT. The gene calls are TRBV4-1 and TRBJ1-3, with TRBD1 matching 8 bases. V was pared by 0 bases and J by 5 bases, with 9 bases of the junction left unmatched. From germline, CDR1 is MGHRA and CDR2 YSYEKL. There are 17 residues in the CDR3.

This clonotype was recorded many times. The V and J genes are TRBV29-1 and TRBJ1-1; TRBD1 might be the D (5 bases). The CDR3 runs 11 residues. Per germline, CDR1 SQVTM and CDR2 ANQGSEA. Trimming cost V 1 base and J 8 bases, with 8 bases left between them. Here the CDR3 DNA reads TGCAGCGTTGAAGCGGGGACGGAAGCTTTCTTT. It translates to CSVEAGTEAFF. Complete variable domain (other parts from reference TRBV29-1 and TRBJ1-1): SAVISQKPSRDICQRGTSLTIQCQVDSQVTMMFWYRQQPGQSLTLIATANQGSEATYESGFVIDKFPISRPNLTFSTLTVSNMSPEDSSIYLCSVEAGTEAFFGQGTRLTVV.

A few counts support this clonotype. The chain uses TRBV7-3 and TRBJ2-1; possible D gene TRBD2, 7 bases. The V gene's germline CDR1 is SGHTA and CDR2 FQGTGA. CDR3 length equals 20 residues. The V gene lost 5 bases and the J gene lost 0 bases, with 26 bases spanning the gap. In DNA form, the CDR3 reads TGTGCCAGCAGCGCAGACGGTGGGGGGGCCCTTTTTAGCTCCTACAATGAGCAGTTCTTC. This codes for CASSADGGGALFSSYNEQFF.

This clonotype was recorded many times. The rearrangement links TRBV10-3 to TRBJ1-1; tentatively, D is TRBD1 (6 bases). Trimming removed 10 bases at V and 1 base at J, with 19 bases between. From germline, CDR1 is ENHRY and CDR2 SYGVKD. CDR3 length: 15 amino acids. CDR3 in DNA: TGTGCCAGCCTACCTACGACAGGAAAGAACACTGAAGCTTTCTTT. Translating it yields CASLPTTGKNTEAFF.

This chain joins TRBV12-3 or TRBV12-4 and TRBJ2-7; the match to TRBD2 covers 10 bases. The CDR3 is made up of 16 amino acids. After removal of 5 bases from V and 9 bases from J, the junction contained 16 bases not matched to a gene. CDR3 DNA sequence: TGTGCCAGCAGTCACCGACTACCCGCTAGCGGGGGAGGGCAGTACTTC. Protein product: CASSHRLPASGGGQYF.

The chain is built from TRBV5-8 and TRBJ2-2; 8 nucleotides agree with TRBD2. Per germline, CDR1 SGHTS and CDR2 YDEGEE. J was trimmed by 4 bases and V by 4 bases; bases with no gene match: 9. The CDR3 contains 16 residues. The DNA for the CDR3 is TGTGCCAGCAGCCCCCCCGGGACTAGAAGCACCGGGGAGCTGTTTTTT. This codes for CASSPPGTRSTGELFF.

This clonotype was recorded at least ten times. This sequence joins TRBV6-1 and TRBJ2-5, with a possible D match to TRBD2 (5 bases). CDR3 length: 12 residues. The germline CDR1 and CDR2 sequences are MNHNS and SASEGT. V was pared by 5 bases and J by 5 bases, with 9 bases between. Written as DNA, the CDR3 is TGTGCCAGCAGTCGGGGATGGGAGACCCAGTACTTC. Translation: CASSRGWETQYF.

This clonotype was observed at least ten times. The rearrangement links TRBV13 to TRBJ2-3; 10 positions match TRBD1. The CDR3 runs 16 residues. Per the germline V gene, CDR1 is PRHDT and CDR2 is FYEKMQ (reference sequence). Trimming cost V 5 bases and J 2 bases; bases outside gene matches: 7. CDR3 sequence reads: CASSNRDRGVTDTQYF. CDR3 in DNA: TGTGCCAGCAGCAACCGGGACAGGGGCGTCACAGATACGCAGTATTTT.

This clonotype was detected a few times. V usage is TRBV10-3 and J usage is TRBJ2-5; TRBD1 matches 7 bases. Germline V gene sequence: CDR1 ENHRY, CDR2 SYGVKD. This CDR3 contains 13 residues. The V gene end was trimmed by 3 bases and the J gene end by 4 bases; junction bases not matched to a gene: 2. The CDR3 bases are TGTGCCATCAGTGATTCAGGGGGAGAGACCCAGTACTTC. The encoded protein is CAISDSGGETQYF.

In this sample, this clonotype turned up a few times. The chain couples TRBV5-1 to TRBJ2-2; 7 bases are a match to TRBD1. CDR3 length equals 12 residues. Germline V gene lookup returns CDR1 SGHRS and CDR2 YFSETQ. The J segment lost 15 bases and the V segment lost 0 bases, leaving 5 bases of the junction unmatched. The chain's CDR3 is CASSLGQGTMFF. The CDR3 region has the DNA TGCGCCAGCAGCTTGGGACAGGGTACGATGTTTTTT.

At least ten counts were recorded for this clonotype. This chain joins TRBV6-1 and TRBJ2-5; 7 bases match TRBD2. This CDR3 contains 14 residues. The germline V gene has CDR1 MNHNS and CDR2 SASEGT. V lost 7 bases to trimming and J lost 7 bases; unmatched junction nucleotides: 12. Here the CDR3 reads CASTGLGVMRTQYF. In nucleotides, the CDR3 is TGTGCCAGCACCGGACTAGGAGTTATGAGGACCCAGTACTTC.

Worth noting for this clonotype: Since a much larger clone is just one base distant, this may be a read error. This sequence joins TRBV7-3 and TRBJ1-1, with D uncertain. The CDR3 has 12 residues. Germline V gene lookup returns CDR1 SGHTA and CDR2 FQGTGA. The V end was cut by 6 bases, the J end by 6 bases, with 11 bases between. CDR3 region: CASRSVGPEAFF. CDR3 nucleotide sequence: TGTGCCAGCAGGTCAGTAGGCCCTGAAGCTTTCTTT.

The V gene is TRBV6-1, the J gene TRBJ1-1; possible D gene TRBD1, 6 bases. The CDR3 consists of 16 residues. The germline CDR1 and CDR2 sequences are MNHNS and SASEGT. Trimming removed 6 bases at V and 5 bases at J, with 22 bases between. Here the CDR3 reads CASSFYRAQGLTEAFF. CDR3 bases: TGTGCCAGCAGCTTCTACAGGGCCCAGGGTCTAACTGAAGCTTTCTTT.